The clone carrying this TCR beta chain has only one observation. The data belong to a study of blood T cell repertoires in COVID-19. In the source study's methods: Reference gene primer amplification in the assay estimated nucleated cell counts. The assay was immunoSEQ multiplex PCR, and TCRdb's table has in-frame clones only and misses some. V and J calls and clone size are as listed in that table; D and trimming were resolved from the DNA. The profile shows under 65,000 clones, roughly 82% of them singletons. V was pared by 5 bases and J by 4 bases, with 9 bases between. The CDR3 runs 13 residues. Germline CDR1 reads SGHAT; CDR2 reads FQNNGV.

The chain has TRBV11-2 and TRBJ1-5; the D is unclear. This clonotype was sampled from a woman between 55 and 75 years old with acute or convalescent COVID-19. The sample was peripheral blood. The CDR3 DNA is TGTGCCAGCAGCACCGGTCCGAATCAGCCCCAGCATTTT. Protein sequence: CASSTGPNQPQHF.